This T cell receptor (beta chain) was obtained from a study of cytomegalovirus exposure and HLA in healthy donors. The study's findings and limits: Sequencing artifact likely explains a cluster of highly shared sequence variants.

Germline V gene data show CDR1 as ENHRY and CDR2 as SYGVKD. V lost 6 bases and J lost 10; bases outside the gene matches: 12. This CDR3 spans 14 amino acids. Note on this clone: Its specificity is not known.

PCR amplification relied on 60 Vbeta primers (plus 13 Jbeta primers). Only in-frame clones appear in the TCRdb table, and some are missing; sequencing was by immunoSEQ multiplex PCR. Altogether about 140,000 clones are present, roughly 78% being singletons, with the ten largest covering roughly 6.8%. The chain recombines TRBV10-3 with TRBJ1-5; 7 bases align to TRBD1. Specimen: PBMCs. This receptor was obtained from a man aged 40-55 years in good health and CMV-seropositive. CDR3 coding DNA: TGTGCCATCAGCTGGGACAGTGGGAATCTCCCCCAGCATTTT. Its protein is CAISWDSGNLPQHF.